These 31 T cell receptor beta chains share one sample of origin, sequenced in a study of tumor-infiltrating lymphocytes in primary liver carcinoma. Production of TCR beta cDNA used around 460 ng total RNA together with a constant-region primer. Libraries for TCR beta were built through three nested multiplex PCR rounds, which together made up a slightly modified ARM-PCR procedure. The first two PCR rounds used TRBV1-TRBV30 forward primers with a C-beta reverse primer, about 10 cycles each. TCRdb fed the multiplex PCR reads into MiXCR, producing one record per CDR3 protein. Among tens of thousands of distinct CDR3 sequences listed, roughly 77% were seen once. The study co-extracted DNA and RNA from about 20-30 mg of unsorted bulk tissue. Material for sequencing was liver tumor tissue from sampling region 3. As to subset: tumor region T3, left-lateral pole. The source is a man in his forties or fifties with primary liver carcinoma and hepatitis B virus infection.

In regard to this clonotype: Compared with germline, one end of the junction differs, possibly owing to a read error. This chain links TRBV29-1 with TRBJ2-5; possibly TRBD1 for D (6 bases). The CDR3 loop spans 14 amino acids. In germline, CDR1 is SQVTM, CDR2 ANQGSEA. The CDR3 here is CSVEAGAAQETRYF. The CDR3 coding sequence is TGTAGCGTTGAAGCAGGGGCAGCGCAAGAGACCCGGTACTTC.

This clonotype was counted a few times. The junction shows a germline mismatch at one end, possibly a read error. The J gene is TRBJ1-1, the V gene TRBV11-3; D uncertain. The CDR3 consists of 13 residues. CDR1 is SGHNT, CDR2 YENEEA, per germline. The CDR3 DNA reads TGTGCCAGCAGCTTAGAACCTTACACTGAAGCCTTCTTT. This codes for CASSLEPYTEAFF.

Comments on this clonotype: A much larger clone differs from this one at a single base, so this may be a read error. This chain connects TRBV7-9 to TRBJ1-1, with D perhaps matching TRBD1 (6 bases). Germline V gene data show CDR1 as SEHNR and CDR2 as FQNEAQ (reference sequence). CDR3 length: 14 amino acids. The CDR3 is CASSLGAGDTETFF. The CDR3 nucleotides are TGTGCCAGCAGCTTAGGGGCGGGGGACACTGAAACTTTCTTT.

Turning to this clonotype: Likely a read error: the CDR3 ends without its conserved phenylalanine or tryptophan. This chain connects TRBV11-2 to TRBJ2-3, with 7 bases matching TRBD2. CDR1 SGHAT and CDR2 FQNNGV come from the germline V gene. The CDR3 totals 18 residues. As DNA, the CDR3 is TGTGCCTGCAGCTTAGGACCCCCTAGCGGCATCAGCACAGATACGCAGTATCTT. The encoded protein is CACSLGPPSGISTDTQYL.

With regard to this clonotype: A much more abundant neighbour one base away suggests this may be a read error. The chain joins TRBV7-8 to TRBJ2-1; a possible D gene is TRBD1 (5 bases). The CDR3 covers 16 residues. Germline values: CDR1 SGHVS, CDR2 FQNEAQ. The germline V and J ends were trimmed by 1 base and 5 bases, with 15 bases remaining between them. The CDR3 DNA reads TGTGCCAGCAGCTTAGGGTCGGGCAGGGTGGACAATGAGCAGTTCTTC. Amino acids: CASSLGSGRVDNEQFF. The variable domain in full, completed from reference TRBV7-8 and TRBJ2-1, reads GAGVSQSPRYKVAKRGQDVALRCDPISGHVSLFWYQQALGQGPEFLTYFQNEAQLDKSGLPSDRFFAERPEGSVSTLKIQRTQQEDSAVYLCASSLGSGRVDNEQFFGPGTRLTVL.

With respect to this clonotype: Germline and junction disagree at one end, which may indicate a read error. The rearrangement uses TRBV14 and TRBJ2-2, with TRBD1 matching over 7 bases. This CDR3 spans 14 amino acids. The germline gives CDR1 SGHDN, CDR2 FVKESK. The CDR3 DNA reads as TGTGCCAGCAGGTCGGGACAGAACACCGGGGACCTGTTCTTT. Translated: CASRSGQNTGDLFF. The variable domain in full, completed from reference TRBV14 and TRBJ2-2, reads EAGVTQFPSHSVIEKGQTVTLRCDPISGHDNLYWYRRVMGKEIKFLLHFVKESKQDESGMPNNRFLAERTGGTYSTLKVQPAELEDSGVYFCASRSGQNTGDLFFGEGSRLTVL.

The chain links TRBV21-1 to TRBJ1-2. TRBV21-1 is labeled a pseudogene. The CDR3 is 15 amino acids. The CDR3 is CASSKVHGFDVGYTF. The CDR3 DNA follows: TGTGCCAGCAGCAAAGTCCACGGCTTTGATGTAGGCTACACCTTC.

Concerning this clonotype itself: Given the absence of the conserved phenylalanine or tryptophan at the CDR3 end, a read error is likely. CDR3 nucleotide sequence: TGTGCCAGCAGTGAAGTTGGAGGGGGCTATGGTTACACCTTA. This sequence encodes CASSEVGGGYGYTL. This sequence joins TRBV6-1 and TRBJ1-2, with TRBD1 matching over 7 bases. From germline, CDR1 is MNHNS and CDR2 SASEGT. The CDR3 runs to 14 residues.

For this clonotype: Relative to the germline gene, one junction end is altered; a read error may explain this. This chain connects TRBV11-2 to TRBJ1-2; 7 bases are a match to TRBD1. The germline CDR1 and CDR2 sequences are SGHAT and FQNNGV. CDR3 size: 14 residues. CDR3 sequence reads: CVSGPADRDCGYTF. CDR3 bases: TGTGTCAGCGGCCCAGCCGACAGGGACTGTGGCTACACCTTC.

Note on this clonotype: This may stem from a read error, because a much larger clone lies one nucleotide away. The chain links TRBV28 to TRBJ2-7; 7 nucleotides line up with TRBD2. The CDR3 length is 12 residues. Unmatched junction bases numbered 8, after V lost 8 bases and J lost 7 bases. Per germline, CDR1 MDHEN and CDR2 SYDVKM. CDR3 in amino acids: CASGREEGEQYF. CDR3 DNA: TGTGCCAGCGGGAGGGAGGAGGGGGAGCAGTACTTC.

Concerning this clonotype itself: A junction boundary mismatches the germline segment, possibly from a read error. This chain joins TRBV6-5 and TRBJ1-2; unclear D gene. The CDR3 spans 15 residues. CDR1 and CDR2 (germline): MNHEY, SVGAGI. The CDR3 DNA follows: TGTGCCAGCAGAGATCACCTGAAGAGGAACTATGGCTACGCCTTC. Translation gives CASRDHLKRNYGYAF.

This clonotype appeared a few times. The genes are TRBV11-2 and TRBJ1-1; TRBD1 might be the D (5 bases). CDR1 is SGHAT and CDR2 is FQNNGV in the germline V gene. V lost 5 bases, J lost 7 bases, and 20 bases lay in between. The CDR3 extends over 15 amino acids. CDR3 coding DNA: TGTGCCAGCAGCCCCCGGGCCTACCAGGGCTTTGAAGCTTTCTTT. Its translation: CASSPRAYQGFEAFF.

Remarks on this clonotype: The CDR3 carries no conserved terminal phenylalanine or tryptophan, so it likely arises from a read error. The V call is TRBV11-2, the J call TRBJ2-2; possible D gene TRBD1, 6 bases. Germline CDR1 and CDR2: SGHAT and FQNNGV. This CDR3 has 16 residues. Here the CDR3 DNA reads TGTGCCGGCAGCGCCCCGGGACAAACAAACACAGGGGAGCTGTTTTCT. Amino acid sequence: CAGSAPGQTNTGELFS.

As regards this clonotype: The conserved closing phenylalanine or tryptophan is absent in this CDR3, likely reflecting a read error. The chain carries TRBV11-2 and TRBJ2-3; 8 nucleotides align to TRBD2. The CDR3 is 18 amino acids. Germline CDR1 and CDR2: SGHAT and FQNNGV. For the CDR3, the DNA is TGTACCGGCAGCTTAACTACTAACGGGAGGGCGGGGCGAGATACGCAGTATTCT. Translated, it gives CTGSLTTNGRAGRDTQYS.

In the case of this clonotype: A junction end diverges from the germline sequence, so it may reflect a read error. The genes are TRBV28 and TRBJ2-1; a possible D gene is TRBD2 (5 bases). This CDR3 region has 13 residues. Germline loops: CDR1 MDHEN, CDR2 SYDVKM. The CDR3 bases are TGTGTCAGCAGTTTGGGGATAAGCGGTGAGCAGTTCTTC. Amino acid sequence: CVSSLGISGEQFF.

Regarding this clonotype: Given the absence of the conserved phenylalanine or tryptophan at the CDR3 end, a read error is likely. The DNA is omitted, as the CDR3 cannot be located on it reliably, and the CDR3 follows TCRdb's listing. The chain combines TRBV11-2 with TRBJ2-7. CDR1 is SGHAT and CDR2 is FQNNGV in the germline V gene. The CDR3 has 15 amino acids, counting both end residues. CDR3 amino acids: CASSLSVGISYEQCL.

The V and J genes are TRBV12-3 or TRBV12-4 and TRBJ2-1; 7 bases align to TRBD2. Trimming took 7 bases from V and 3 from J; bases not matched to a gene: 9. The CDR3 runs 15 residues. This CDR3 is CASTHAREDYNEQFF. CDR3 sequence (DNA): TGTGCCAGCACTCATGCCCGGGAGGACTACAATGAGCAGTTCTTC.

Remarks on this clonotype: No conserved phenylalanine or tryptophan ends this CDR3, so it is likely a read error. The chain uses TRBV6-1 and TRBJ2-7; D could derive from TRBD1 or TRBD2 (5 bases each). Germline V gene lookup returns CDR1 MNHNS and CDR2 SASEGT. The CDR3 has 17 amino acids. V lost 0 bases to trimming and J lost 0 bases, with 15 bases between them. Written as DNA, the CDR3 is TGTGCCAGCAGTGAAGCGCTAGGGACGGGTCCCTCCTACGAGCAGTACTAC. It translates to CASSEALGTGPSYEQYY.

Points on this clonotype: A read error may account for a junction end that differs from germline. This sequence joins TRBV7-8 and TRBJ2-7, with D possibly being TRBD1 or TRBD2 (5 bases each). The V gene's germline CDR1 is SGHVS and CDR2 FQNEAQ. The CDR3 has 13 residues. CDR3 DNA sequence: TGTGCCAGCAGGGGGGATACATCCTACGAGCAAAACTTC. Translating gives CASRGDTSYEQNF.

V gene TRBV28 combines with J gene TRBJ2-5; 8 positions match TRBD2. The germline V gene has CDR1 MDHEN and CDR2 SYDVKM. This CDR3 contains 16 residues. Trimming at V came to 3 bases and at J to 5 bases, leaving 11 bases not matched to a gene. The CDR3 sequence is CASSLASGSVGETQYF. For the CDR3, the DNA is TGTGCCAGCAGTTTGGCAAGCGGGAGTGTCGGGGAGACCCAGTACTTC.

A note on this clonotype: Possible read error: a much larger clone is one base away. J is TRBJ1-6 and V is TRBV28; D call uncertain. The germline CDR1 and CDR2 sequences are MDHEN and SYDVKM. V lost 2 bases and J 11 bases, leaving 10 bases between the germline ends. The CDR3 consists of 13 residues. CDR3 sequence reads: CASSLKFNTPLHF. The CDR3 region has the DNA TGTGCCAGCAGTTTAAAATTCAATACACCCCTCCACTTT.

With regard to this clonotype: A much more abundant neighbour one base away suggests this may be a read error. CDR3 nucleotides: TGTGCCAGCAATGAGGGGGGTAGTGGTTACGAGCAGTACTTC. Its protein is CASNEGGSGYEQYF. The chain employs TRBV2 and TRBJ2-7; D could derive from TRBD1 or TRBD2 (6 bases each). The germline V and J ends were trimmed by 7 bases and 4 bases, with 17 bases remaining between them. The CDR3 length is 14 residues. Germline V gene data show CDR1 as SNHLY and CDR2 as FYNNEI.

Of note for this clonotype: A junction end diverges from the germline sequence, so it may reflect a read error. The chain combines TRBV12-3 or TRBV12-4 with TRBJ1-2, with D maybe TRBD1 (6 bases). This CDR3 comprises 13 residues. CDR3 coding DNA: TGTGCCAGCAGTTTAGTCGACAGGTCTGGCCACATCTTC. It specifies CASSLVDRSGHIF.

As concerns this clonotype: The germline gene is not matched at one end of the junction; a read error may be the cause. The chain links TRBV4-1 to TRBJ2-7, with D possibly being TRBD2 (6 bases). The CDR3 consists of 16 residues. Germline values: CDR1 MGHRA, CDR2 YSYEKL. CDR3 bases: TGCGCCAGCAGCTTAGTGAATACGGGAGTCGGCTACGAACAGTACTTC. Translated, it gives CASSLVNTGVGYEQYF.

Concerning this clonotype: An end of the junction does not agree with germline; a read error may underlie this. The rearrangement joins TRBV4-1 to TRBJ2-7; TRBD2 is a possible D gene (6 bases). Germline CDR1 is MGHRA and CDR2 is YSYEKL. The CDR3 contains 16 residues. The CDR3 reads CASNQDYSGSPYEQYF. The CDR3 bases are TGCGCCAGCAACCAAGATTATAGCGGAAGCCCCTACGAGCAGTACTTC.

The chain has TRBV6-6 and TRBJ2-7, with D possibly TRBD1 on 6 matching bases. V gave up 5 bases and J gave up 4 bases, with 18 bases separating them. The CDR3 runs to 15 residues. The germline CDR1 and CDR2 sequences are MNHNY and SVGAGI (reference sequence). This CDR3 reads CASSVGHIGHYEQYF. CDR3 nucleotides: TGTGCCAGCAGTGTGGGACACATAGGGCATTACGAGCAGTACTTC.

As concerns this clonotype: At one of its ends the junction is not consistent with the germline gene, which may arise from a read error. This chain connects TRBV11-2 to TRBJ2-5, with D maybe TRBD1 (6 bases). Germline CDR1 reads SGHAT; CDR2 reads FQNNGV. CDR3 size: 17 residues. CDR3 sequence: CASSLVSGGGRQETQRF. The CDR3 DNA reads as TGTGCCAGCAGCTTAGTCAGTGGGGGCGGTAGGCAAGAGACCCAGCGCTTC.

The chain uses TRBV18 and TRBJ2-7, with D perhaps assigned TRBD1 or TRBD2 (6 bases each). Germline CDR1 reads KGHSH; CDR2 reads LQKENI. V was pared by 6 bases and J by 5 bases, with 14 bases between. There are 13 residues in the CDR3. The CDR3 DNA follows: TGTGCCAGCTCCCGGAGGGGGATCGACGAGCAGTACTTC. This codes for CASSRRGIDEQYF.

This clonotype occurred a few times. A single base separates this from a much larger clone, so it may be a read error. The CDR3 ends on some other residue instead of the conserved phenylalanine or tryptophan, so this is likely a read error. The CDR3 is CAWSRGLAGGKETQYL. The CDR3 DNA sequence: TGTGCCTGGAGTAGAGGACTAGCGGGAGGCAAGGAGACCCAGTACCTC. V gene TRBV30 combines with J gene TRBJ2-5; the match to TRBD2 covers 14 bases. After removal of 2 bases from V and 5 bases from J, the junction contained 7 bases not matched to a gene. This CDR3 is built from 16 residues. Germline V CDR1 and CDR2: GTSNPN, SVGIG (reference sequence).

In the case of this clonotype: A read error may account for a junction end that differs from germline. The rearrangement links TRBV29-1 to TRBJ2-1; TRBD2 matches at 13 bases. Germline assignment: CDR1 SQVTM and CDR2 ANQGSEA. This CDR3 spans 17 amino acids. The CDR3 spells CSVVGTSGKDAYNEQSF. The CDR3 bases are TGCAGCGTTGTAGGGACTAGCGGGAAGGACGCCTACAATGAGCAGTCCTTC.

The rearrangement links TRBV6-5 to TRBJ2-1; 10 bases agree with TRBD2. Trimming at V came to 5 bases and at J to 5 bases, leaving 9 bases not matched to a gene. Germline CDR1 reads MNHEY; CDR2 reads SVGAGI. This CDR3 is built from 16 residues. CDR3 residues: CASSPTSGTNDNEQFF. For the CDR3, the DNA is TGTGCCAGCAGTCCTACTAGCGGGACAAACGACAATGAGCAGTTCTTC.